This T cell receptor beta chain was sequenced in a study of vaccination effects on CD4 cells after COVID-19. Study-level background: Each participant was given two doses of one vaccine (BNT162b2 or mRNA-1273).

Points from the study as a whole: Clones from infection and from vaccination both contracted markedly late after vaccination.

A remark on this clone: Its cognate antigen is unknown.

The table came from immunoSEQ multiplex PCR; TCRdb's copy has only in-frame clones and leaves some out. The sample includes around 63,000 clones, less than 80% of them seen just once. Antigen-specific CD4+ T cells were expanded with viral peptide pools in the ViraFEST assay before sequencing. Following culture for about ten days, CD4+ T cells were isolated. Vaccine recipients, nucleocapsid antibody negative, had no prior SARS-CoV-2 infection. Cultures used 2.1 million or so PBMC per well, approximately 9.7 IU/ml IL-2 and approximately 10 ug/ml peptides. Germline V gene sequence: CDR1 MNHEY, CDR2 SMNVEV (reference sequence). V was cut by 8 bases and J by 7 bases, with 23 bases left in between. The CDR3 consists of 15 residues.

V is TRBV27 and J is TRBJ2-5; D may match TRBD1 or TRBD2 (5 bases each). The sequence derives from a human donor who received a COVID-19 vaccine. The specimen was CD4+ T cells from PBMCs cultured with HCoV-OC43 spike peptides, collected before COVID-19 vaccination. The subset was: HCoV-OC43 spike overlapping peptide pool stimulation. CDR3 region: CASSSSTDRGATQYF. DNA of the CDR3: TGTGCCAGCTCCTCGTCCACCGACCGAGGGGCGACCCAGTACTTC.